This note documents a single T cell receptor beta chain sequence. Diagnostic criteria defined recently for definite or probable disease were met by the Susac syndrome patients. This sample is part of a study of CD8 T cells in Susac syndrome. Random hexamers were used to reverse transcribe about 0.5 to 1 ug of RNA. TCRdb itself ran the immunoSEQ multiplex PCR reads through MiXCR, one entry per CDR3 protein. Among about 210,000 distinct CDR3 sequences listed, 94% were seen once. This CDR3 spans 12 amino acids. Trimming at V came to 5 bases and at J to 8 bases, leaving 4 bases not matched to a gene. CDR1 is KGHSH and CDR2 is LQKENI in the germline V gene.

The V and J genes are TRBV18 and TRBJ1-2; TRBD1 matches at 8 bases. This receptor was identified in a human donor with Susac syndrome. Specimen: CD4+ T cells from PBMCs. This CDR3 reads CASSETGDGYTF. The CDR3 DNA is TGTGCCAGCTCAGAGACAGGGGACGGCTACACCTTC.